This is a list of T cell receptor beta chains from one sample in a study of T cell responses to AZD1222 COVID-19 vaccine. Only in-frame clones appear in the TCRdb table, and some are missing; sequencing was by immunoSEQ multiplex PCR. The table lists around 160,000 clones, 91% of them singletons. Sample: peripheral blood, taken 28 days after the second AZD1222 dose. These receptors all come from an adult who received the AZD1222 COVID-19 vaccine. CDR3s leave out the opening cysteine and the closing phenylalanine or tryptophan. D genes are given only for firm matches.

v_call d_call cdr3_aa
TRBV5-1 NA ASSLQGGTGELF
TRBV11-2 NA ASSLNYDNEQF
TRBV4-2 NA ASSQVDRAEAF
TRBV20-1 NA SASPLETQY
TRBV20-1 NA SARTFSRAF
TRBV21-1 NA ASSKALSAGGPHYEQY
TRBV2 TRBD1 ANSRGSSYGYT
TRBV3-1/TRBV3-2 NA ASSHPEGVAYT
TRBV7-9 NA ASSSGPFQD
TRBV7-8 TRBD1 ASSSNRGGNQPQH
TRBV4-3 NA ASSQEAFRETQY
TRBV25-1 TRBD1 ASSWDRNTEAF
TRBV30 NA AWSTRGGVNQPQH
TRBV7-2 TRBD1 ASSLDRLSPLH
TRBV5-6 NA ASRLRAASYGYT
TRBV5-1 TRBD2 ASSFFTGTRTPETQY
TRBV5-5 NA ASSPMPDEQY
TRBV28 TRBD1 ASSLAQGEYEQY
TRBV7-2 NA ASSLAGTFSGNTIY
TRBV15 NA ATSREQGREQY
TRBV25-1 NA ASSEARGRTDTQY
TRBV9 NA ASSPRTVNNEQF
TRBV29-1 NA SVVFRVNTEAF
TRBV6-5 NA ASSPKWVYGYT
TRBV6-1 TRBD1 ASSADRGSGANVLT
TRBV21-1 NA ASSKAAPEETQY
TRBV5-6 TRBD2 ASSLRTSGARSYEQY
TRBV11-1 TRBD1 ASSVHVGQGSYEQY
TRBV6-1 TRBD1 ASSEAGQGGSGANVLT
TRBV24-1 NA ATSVSRGRRVYNEQF
TRBV5-6 NA ASSLAVTGYAGELF
TRBV13 TRBD1 ASSAHRGGEAF
TRBV7-9 TRBD2 ASSPILAGGLYNEQF
TRBV19 NA ASSPMNIYGYT
TRBV6-5 NA ASSQGFGNEKLF
TRBV29-1 NA SVFAGPGRNYGYT
TRBV11-3 TRBD1 ASSSSTGGKNIQY
TRBV5-1 TRBD2 ASSSGTREGETQY